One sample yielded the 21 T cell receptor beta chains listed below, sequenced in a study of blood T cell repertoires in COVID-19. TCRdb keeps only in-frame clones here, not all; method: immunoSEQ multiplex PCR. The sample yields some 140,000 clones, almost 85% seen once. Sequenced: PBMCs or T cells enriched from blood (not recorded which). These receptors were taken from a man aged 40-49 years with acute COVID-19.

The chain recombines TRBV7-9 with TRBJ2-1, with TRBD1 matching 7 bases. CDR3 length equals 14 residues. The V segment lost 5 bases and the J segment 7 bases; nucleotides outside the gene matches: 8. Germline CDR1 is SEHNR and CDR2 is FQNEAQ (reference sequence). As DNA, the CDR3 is TGTGCCAGCAGCCGACAGGGACGAGCAAATGAGCAGTTCTTC. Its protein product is CASSRQGRANEQFF. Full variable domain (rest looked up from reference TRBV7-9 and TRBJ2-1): DTGVSQNPRHKITKRGQNVTFRCDPISEHNRLYWYRQTLGQGPEFLTYFQNEAQLEKSRLLSDRFSAERPKGSFSTLEIQRTEQGDSAMYLCASSRQGRANEQFFGPGTRLTVL.

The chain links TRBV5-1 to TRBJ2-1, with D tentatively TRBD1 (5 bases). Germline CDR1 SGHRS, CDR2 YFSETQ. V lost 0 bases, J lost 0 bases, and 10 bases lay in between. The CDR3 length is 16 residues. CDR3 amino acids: CASSLAGSSSYNEQFF. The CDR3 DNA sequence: TGCGCCAGCAGCTTGGCAGGGTCGAGCTCCTACAATGAGCAGTTCTTC. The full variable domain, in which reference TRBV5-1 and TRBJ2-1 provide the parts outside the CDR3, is KAGVTQTPRYLIKTRGQQVTLSCSPISGHRSVSWYQQTPGQGLQFLFEYFSETQRNKGNFPGRFSGRQFSNSRSEMNVSTLELGDSALYLCASSLAGSSSYNEQFFGPGTRLTVL.

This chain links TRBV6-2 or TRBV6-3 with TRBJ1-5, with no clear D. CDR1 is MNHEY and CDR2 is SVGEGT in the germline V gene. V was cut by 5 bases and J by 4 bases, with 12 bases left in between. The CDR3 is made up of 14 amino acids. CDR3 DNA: TGTGCCAGCAGTCAGTGGGCAGGTAATCAGCCCCAGCATTTT. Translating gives CASSQWAGNQPQHF.

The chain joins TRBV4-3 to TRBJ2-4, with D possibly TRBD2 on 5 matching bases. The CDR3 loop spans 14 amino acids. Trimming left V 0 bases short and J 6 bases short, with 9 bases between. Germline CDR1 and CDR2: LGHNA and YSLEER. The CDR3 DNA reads TGCGCCAGCAGCCAAGATAGTAGCGCAAACATTCAGTACTTC. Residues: CASSQDSSANIQYF.

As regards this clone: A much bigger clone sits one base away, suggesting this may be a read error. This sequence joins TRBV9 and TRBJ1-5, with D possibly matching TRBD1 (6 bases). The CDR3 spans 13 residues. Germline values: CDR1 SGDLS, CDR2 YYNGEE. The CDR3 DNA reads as TGTGCCAGCAGCGCCAGGGGATTTCAGTCCCAGCATTTT. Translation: CASSARGFQSQHF.

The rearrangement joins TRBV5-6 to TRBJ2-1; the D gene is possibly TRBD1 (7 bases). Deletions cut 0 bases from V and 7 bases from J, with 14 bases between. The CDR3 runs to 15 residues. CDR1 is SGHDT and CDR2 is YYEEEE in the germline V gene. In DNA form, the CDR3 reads TGTGCCAGCAGCTTGGTGGCAGGGGGGTGGAATGAGCAGTTCTTC. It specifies CASSLVAGGWNEQFF.

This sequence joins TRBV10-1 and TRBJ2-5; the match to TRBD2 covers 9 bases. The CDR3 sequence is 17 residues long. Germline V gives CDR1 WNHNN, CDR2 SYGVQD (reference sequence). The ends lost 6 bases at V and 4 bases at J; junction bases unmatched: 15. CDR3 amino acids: CASSPGGVSGRLETQYF. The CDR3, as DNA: TGCGCCAGCAGCCCGGGGGGGGTTAGCGGGAGATTAGAGACCCAGTACTTC.

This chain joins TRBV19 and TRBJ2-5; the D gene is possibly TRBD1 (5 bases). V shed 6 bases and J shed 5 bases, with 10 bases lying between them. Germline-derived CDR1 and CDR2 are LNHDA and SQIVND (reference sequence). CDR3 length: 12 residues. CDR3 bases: TGTGCCAGTAGACAAGCAGGGGAGACCCAGTACTTC. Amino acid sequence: CASRQAGETQYF.

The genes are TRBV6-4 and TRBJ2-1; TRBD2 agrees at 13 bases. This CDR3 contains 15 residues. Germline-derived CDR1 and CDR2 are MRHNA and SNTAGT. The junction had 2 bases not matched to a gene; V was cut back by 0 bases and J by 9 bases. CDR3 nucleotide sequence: TGTGCCAGCAGTGACTCACTAGCGGGAGGGAGTGAGCAGTTCTTC. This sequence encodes CASSDSLAGGSEQFF.

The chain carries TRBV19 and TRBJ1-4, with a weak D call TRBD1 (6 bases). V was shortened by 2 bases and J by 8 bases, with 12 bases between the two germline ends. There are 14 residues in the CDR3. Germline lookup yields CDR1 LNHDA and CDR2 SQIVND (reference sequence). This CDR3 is CASSITRGSEKLFF. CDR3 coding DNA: TGTGCCAGTAGTATAACCAGGGGAAGCGAAAAACTGTTTTTT.

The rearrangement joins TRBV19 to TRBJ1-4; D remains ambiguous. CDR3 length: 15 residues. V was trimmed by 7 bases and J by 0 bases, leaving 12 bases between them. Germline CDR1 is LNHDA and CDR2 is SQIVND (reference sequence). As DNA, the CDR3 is TGTGCCAGTACCCCTACCGGAGCAACTAATGAAAAACTGTTTTTT. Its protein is CASTPTGATNEKLFF.

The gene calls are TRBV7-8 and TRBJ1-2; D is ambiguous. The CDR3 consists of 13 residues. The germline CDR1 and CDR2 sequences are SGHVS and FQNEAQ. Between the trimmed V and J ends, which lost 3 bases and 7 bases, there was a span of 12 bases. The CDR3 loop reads CASSLAREVGYTF. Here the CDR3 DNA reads TGTGCCAGCAGCTTGGCCCGGGAGGTTGGCTACACCTTC.

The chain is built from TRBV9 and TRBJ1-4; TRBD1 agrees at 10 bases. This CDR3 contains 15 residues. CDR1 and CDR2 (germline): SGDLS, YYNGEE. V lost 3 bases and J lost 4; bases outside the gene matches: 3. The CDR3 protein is CASSAGTGDNEKLFF. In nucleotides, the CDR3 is TGTGCCAGCAGCGCAGGGACAGGGGATAATGAAAAACTGTTTTTT.

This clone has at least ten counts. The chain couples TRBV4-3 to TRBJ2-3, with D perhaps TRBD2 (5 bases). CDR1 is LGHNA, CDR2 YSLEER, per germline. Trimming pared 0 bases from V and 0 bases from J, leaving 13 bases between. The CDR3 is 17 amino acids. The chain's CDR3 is CASSQDQDSPSTDTQYF. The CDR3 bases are TGCGCCAGCAGCCAAGATCAGGACTCTCCTAGCACAGATACGCAGTATTTT.

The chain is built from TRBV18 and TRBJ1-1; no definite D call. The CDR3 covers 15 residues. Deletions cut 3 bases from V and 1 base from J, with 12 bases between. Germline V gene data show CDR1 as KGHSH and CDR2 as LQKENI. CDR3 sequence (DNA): TGTGCCAGCTCACCGACTTTGGGAGGGAACACTGAAGCTTTCTTT. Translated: CASSPTLGGNTEAFF.

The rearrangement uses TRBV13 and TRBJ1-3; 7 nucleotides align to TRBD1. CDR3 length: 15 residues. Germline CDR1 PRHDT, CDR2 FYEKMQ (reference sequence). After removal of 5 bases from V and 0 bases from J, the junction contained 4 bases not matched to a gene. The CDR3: CASSTRDSSGNTIYF. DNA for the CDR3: TGTGCCAGCAGCACCCGGGACAGCTCTGGAAACACCATATATTTT.

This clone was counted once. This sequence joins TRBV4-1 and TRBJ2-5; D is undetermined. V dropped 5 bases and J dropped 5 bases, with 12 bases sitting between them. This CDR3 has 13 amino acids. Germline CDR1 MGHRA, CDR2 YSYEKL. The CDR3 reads CASSKVSGETQYF. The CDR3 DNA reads TGCGCCAGCAGCAAAGTGTCCGGGGAGACCCAGTACTTC.

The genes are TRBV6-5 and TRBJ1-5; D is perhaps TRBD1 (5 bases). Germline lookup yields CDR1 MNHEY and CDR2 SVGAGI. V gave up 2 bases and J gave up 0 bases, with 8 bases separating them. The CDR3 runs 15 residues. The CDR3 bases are TGTGCCAGCAGTTACAGGGGAACTAGCAATCAGCCCCAGCATTTT. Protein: CASSYRGTSNQPQHF.

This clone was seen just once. DNA for the CDR3: TGTGCCTGGACCTATACAGGGGTGGATGGCTACACCTTC. It yields the protein CAWTYTGVDGYTF. The chain couples TRBV30 to TRBJ1-2; 7 nucleotides align to TRBD1. Germline V gene sequence: CDR1 GTSNPN, CDR2 SVGIG (reference sequence). The CDR3 is 13 amino acids. V was clipped by 4 bases and J by 6 bases; unmatched bases: 8. The full variable domain, with the rest looked up from reference TRBV30 and TRBJ1-2, is SQTIHQWPATLVQPVGSPLSLECTVEGTSNPNLYWYRQAAGRGLQLLFYSVGIGQISSEVPQNLSASRPQDRQFILSSKKLLLSDSGFYLCAWTYTGVDGYTFGSGTRLTVV.

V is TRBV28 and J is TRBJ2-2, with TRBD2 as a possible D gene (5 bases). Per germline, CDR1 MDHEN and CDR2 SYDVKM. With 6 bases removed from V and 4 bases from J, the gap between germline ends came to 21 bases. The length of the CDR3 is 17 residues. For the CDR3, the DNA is TGTGCCAGCAGGGATTTCGGAGGACTGCTTGGCACCGGGGAGCTGTTTTTT. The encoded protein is CASRDFGGLLGTGELFF.

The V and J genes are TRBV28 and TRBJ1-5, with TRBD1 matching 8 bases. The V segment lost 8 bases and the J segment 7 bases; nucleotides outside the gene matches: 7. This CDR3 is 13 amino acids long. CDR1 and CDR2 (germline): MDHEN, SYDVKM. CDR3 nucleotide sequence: TGTGCCAGCGGCCGGGACAGGATACAGCCCCAGCATTTT. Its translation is CASGRDRIQPQHF.